Below, 7 T cell receptor beta chains from the same sample are listed, as sequenced in a study of regulatory T cells in long-lasting Graves disease. In building TCR beta libraries, iRepertoire HTBI primers were used together with Arm-PCR of CDR3 regions. TCRdb called the multiplex PCR reads again in MiXCR, with one record for every CDR3 protein. The sample has a few hundred thousand distinct CDR3 sequences; roughly 13% are singletons. Stated time point: newly diagnosed GD, antithyroid drugs for less than 3 months. Extracted RNA from PBMCs served as the source of the TCR library. This sample also belongs to another study, concerning T cells in Graves' hyperthyroidism and ophthalmopathy.

The sequences come from peripheral blood mononuclear cells (PBMCs), collected at new diagnosis, from a patient treated with antithyroid drugs. These receptors all come from a young man with Graves disease.

This clonotype occurred a few times. The rearrangement uses TRBV10-3 and TRBJ2-3; TRBD1 matches at 9 bases. The CDR3 loop spans 17 amino acids. The J segment lost 10 bases and the V segment lost 4 bases, leaving 18 bases of the junction unmatched. Germline loops: CDR1 ENHRY, CDR2 SYGVKD. CDR3 protein: CAISVSPGTGTVGAQYF. CDR3 coding DNA: TGTGCCATCAGTGTTTCTCCCGGGACAGGGACGGTGGGTGCGCAGTATTTT.

The chain links TRBV27 to TRBJ2-1; 13 positions match TRBD2. The junction had 11 bases not matched to a gene; V was cut back by 7 bases and J by 5 bases. In germline, CDR1 is MNHEY, CDR2 SMNVEV (reference sequence). This CDR3 is 17 amino acids long. CDR3 residues: CASIPQLAGGGDNEQFF. CDR3 in DNA: TGTGCCAGCATCCCCCAACTAGCGGGAGGGGGGGACAATGAGCAGTTCTTC.

This clonotype was recorded at least ten times. A far larger clone is just one base off, so this is likely a read error. The gene calls are TRBV7-9 and TRBJ2-1; a possible D gene is TRBD2 (6 bases). V gave up 7 bases and J gave up 10 bases, with 26 bases separating them. Germline V gene data show CDR1 as SEHNR and CDR2 as FQNEAQ (reference sequence). The CDR3 is 16 residues long. The CDR3 DNA reads TGTGCCAGCACCAAAGATAGCGGAGCGAAACGTGCCGAGCAGTTCTTC. It encodes CASTKDSGAKRAEQFF.

The chain has TRBV7-9 and TRBJ1-2, with D tentatively TRBD1 (5 bases). The CDR3 is 15 residues long. In germline, CDR1 is SEHNR, CDR2 FQNEAQ (reference sequence). Trimming removed 5 bases from V and 5 bases from J, with 18 bases in between. The CDR3 bases are TGTGCCAGCAGCCCCTCGGGGTTGGGGCCGTATGGCTACACCTTC. Its protein product is CASSPSGLGPYGYTF.

This clonotype was observed many times. The chain links TRBV6-2 or TRBV6-3 to TRBJ2-3, with 8 nucleotides matching TRBD2. The germline CDR1 and CDR2 sequences are MNHEY and SVGEGT. Losses at the gene ends were 2 bases for V and 0 bases for J; bases not matched to a gene: 4. The CDR3 runs 16 residues. CDR3 DNA: TGTGCCAGCAGTTACGGGTCTAGCGGGAGCACAGATACGCAGTATTTT. As protein: CASSYGSSGSTDTQYF.

With respect to this clonotype: A much bigger clone sits one base away, suggesting this may be a read error. V gene TRBV6-1 combines with J gene TRBJ2-4; D gene uncertain. The germline V gene encodes CDR1 MNHNS and CDR2 SASEGT. CDR3 length equals 11 residues. The CDR3 region is CAGSEWGIQYF. CDR3 bases: TGTGCCGGCAGTGAATGGGGCATTCAGTACTTC.

The chain combines TRBV7-9 with TRBJ2-1; D not certain. V gave up 3 bases and J gave up 7 bases, with 7 bases separating them. CDR1 and CDR2 from the germline V gene are SEHNR and FQNEAQ (reference sequence). The CDR3 totals 12 residues. In DNA form, the CDR3 reads TGTGCCAGCAGCTTTTCGTGGAATGAGCAGTTCTTC. Its protein is CASSFSWNEQFF.